A single sample gave rise to the 6 T cell receptor beta chains below, sequenced in a study of shared clonotypes between healthy human individuals (dated by TCRdb to the early 2020s). Preparation of the library involved the immunoSEQ multiplex PCR assay. Imported from immuneACCESS, the table was reduced by TCRdb to in-frame sequences with V and J called. These copies leave out some clones; in studies compared against another copy, an unresolved V gene accounts for under half, and the cause of the remainder is not known. The sample table contains roughly 2.5 million clones; only one count was recorded for 85% to 95% of them. The top ten constitute about 0.13% of the sample. The sample comprised naive CD4+ T cells sorted from blood. Interpreted using the paper, the cell subset or site label stands for: CD45RA+ positively selected. These receptors came from a young man in good health.

The genes are TRBV6-6 and TRBJ1-3; no firm D call. The CDR3 totals 15 residues. Between the trimmed V and J ends, which lost 4 bases and 2 bases, there was a span of 12 bases. The germline CDR1 and CDR2 sequences are MNHNY and SVGAGI (reference sequence). CDR3 sequence reads: CASSFWGRAGNTIYF. As DNA, the CDR3 is TGTGCCAGCAGTTTTTGGGGAAGGGCTGGAAACACCATATATTTT.

V gene TRBV30 combines with J gene TRBJ1-1; a weak D match, TRBD1 (5 bases). The CDR3 has 14 amino acids. Germline values: CDR1 GTSNPN, CDR2 SVGIG (reference sequence). Trimming removed 0 bases from V and 7 bases from J, with 15 bases in between. This CDR3 reads CAWSVSRRGNEAFF. CDR3 coding DNA: TGTGCCTGGAGTGTTTCGCGCCGGGGGAATGAAGCTTTCTTT.

About this clone itself: This sample also contains other DNA sequences that code for the same CDR3. The chain is built from TRBV30 and TRBJ1-3; the match to TRBD1 covers 9 bases. V shed 0 bases, J shed 3 bases, and the junction held 3 bases outside the gene matches. This CDR3 region has 15 residues. The germline V gene has CDR1 GTSNPN and CDR2 SVGIG (reference sequence). The CDR3 region is CAWSVQGAGGNTIYF. CDR3 in DNA: TGTGCCTGGAGTGTACAGGGGGCTGGTGGAAACACCATATATTTT. Drawing the rest from reference TRBV30 and TRBJ1-3, the complete variable domain is SQTIHQWPATLVQPVGSPLSLECTVEGTSNPNLYWYRQAAGRGLQLLFYSVGIGQISSEVPQNLSASRPQDRQFILSSKKLLLSDSGFYLCAWSVQGAGGNTIYFGEGSWLTVV.

This clone appeared a single time. The chain employs TRBV9 and TRBJ2-3, with no clear D. This CDR3 is 14 amino acids long. V lost 6 bases, J lost 4 bases, and 15 bases lay in between. Per germline, CDR1 SGDLS and CDR2 YYNGEE. CDR3 protein: CASTIDSQADTQYF. DNA for the CDR3: TGTGCCAGCACCATTGACTCCCAGGCAGATACGCAGTATTTT.

V and J are TRBV29-1 and TRBJ2-7; 11 bases fit TRBD2. CDR3 size: 12 residues. Looked up from germline, CDR1 is SQVTM and CDR2 is ANQGSEA. The ends lost 7 bases at V and 4 bases at J; junction bases unmatched: 3. DNA for the CDR3: TGCAGCGCCACTAGCGGGGGTTACGAGCAGTACTTC. Protein sequence: CSATSGGYEQYF.

This chain connects TRBV6-5 to TRBJ1-1, with TRBD1 matching 9 bases. CDR3 length equals 14 residues. CDR1 and CDR2 (germline): MNHEY, SVGAGI. J lost 6 bases, V lost 4 bases, and 6 bases had no gene match. CDR3 loop: CASSSWDRVAEAFF. In nucleotides, the CDR3 is TGTGCCAGCAGTTCTTGGGACAGGGTGGCTGAAGCTTTCTTT.